This TCR beta chain was identified in a study of blood T cell repertoires in COVID-19. Study as a whole: The analysed material was cDNA or gDNA that came from T cells, B-cell-depleted T cells, or PBMCs.

Per the original methods: Scientists estimated how many nucleated cells there were by amplifying reference gene primers. Clones were read by immunoSEQ multiplex PCR, and TCRdb kept only the in-frame ones, dropping some. The DNA gave D and trimming, while V, J and clone size come from that table. The table has approximately 130,000 clones, roughly 81% seen once. Trimming took off 5 bases at V and 4 bases at J, with 8 bases between the two ends. CDR3 length: 11 residues. Germline V gives CDR1 DFQATT, CDR2 SNEGSKA (reference sequence). The genes are TRBV20-1 and TRBJ2-5, with D possibly matching TRBD1 (6 bases). The sequence was collected from a human donor in a cohort sampled during active COVID-19. Sequencing was carried out using peripheral blood. The CDR3 region has the DNA TGCAGTGCTCTACAGGGAGAGACCCAGTACTTC. The encoded protein is CSALQGETQYF.